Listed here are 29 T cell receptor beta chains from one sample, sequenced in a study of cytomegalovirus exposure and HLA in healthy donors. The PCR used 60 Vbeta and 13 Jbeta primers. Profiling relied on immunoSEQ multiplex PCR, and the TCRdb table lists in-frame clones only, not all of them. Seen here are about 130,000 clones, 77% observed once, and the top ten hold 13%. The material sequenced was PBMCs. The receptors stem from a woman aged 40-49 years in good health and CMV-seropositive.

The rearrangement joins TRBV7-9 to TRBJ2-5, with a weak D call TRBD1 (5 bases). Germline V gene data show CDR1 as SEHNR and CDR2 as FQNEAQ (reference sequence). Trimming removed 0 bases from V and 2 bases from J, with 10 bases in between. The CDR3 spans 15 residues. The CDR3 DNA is TGTGCCAGCAGCTTAGCGGAGACAGAACAAGAGACCCAGTACTTC. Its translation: CASSLAETEQETQYF.

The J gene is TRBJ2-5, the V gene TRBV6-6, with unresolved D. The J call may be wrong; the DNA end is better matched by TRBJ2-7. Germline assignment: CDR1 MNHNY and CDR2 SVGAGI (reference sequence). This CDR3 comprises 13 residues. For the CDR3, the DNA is TGTGCCAGCAGTTACTCGATCGGGTACGAGCAGTACTTC. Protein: CASSYSIGYEQYF.

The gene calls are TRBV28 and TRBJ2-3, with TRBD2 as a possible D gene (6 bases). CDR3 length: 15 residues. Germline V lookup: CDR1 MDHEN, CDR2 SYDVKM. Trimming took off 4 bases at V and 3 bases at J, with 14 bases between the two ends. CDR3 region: CASSSLGGKTDTQYF. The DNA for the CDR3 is TGTGCCAGCAGTTCCCTGGGCGGGAAAACAGATACGCAGTATTTT.

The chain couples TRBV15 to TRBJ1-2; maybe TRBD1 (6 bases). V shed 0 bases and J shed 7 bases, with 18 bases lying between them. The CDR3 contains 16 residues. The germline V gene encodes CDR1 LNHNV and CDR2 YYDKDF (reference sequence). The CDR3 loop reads CATSRDYAQGQAGYTF. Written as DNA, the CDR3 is TGTGCCACCAGCAGAGATTATGCGCAGGGGCAGGCTGGCTACACCTTC.

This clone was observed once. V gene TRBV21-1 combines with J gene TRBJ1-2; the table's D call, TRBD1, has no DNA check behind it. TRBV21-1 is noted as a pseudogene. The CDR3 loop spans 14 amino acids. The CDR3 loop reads CASSLLFLQYGYTF. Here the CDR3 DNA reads TGTGCCAGCAGCCTCCTTTTTTTGCAGTATGGCTACACCTTC.

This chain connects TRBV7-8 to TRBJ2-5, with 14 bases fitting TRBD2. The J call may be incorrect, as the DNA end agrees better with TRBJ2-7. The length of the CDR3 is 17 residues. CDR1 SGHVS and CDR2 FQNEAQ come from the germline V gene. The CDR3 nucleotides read TGTGCCAGCAGCCAGGGACTAGCGGGAGAGGTTTCCTACGAGCAGTACTTC. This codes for CASSQGLAGEVSYEQYF.

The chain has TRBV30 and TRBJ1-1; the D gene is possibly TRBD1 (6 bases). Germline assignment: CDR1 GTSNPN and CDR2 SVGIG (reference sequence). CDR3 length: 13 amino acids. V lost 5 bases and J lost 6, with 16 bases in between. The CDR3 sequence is CAWEQGGVAEAFF. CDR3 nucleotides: TGTGCCTGGGAACAGGGTGGTGTGGCTGAAGCTTTCTTT.

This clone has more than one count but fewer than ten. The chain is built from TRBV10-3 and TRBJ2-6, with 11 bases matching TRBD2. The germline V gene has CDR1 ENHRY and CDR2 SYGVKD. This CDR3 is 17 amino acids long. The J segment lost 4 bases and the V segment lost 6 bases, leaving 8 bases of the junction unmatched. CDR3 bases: TGTGCCATCAGCCTACTAGCGGGAGACGCCGGGGCCAACGTCCTGACTTTC. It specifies CAISLLAGDAGANVLTF.

CDR3 nucleotides: TGTGCCAGCAGCTTGGGGACTAGCGGCACCGGGGAGCTGTTTTTT. Residues: CASSLGTSGTGELFF. The rearrangement links TRBV11-3 to TRBJ2-2; 11 bases are shared with TRBD2. The CDR3 spans 15 residues. V lost 3 bases to trimming and J lost 4 bases; unmatched junction nucleotides: 1. Germline-derived CDR1 and CDR2 are SGHNT and YENEEA.

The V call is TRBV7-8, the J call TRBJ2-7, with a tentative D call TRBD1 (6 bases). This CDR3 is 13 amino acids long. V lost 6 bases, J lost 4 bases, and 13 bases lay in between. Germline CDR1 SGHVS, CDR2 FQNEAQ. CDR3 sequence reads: CASRTGQGYEQYF. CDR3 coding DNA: TGTGCCAGCAGGACAGGCCAGGGGTACGAGCAGTACTTC.

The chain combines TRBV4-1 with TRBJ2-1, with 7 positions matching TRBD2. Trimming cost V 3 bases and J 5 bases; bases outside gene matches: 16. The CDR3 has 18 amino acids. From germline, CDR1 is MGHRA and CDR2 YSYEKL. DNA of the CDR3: TGCGCCAGCAGCCACCTCCGGGCCAAGCGGGGCGGAAACAATGAGCAGTTCTTC. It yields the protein CASSHLRAKRGGNNEQFF.

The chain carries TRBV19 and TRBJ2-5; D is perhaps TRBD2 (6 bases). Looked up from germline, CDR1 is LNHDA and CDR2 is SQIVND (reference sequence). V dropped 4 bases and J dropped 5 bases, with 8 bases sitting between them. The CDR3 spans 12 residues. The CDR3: CASSKGRETQYF. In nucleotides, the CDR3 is TGTGCCAGTAGTAAGGGGAGGGAGACCCAGTACTTC. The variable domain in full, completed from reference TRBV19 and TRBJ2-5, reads DGGITQSPKYLFRKEGQNVTLSCEQNLNHDAMYWYRQDPGQGLRLIYYSQIVNDFQKGDIAEGYSVSREKKESFPLTVTSAQKNPTAFYLCASSKGRETQYFGPGTRLLVL.

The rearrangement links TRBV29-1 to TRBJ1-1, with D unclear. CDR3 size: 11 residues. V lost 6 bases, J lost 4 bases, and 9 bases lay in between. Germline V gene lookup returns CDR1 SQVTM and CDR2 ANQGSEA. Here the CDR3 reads CSVGESTEAFF. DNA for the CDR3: TGCAGCGTCGGGGAATCCACTGAAGCTTTCTTT.

CDR3 nucleotides: TGTGCCAGCAGTTTATCGATACTGACAGCTCAAATCTACGAGCAGTACTTC. Protein: CASSLSILTAQIYEQYF. This chain connects TRBV27 to TRBJ2-7; D may be TRBD1 (5 bases). The germline gives CDR1 MNHEY, CDR2 SMNVEV (reference sequence). Deletions cut 0 bases from V and 3 bases from J, with 18 bases between. The CDR3 contains 17 residues.

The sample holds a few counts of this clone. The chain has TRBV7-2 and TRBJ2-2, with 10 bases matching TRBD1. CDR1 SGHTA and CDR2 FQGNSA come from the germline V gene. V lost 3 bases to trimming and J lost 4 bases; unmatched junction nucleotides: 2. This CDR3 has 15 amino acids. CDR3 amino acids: CASSFGQGVTGELFF. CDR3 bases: TGTGCCAGCAGCTTTGGACAGGGGGTCACCGGGGAGCTGTTTTTT.

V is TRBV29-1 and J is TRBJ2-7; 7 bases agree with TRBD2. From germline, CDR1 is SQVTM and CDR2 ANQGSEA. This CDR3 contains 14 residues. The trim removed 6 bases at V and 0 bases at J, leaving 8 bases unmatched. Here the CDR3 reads CSVRTSVSSYEQYF. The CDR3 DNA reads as TGCAGCGTCCGTACTAGCGTGAGCTCCTACGAGCAGTACTTC.

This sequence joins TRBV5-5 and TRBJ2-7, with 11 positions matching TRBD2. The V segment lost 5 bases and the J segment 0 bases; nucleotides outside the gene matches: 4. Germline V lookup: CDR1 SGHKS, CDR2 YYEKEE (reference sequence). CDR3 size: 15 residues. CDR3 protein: CASRRTSGFSYEQYF. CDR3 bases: TGTGCCAGCAGAAGGACTAGCGGGTTCTCCTACGAGCAGTACTTC.

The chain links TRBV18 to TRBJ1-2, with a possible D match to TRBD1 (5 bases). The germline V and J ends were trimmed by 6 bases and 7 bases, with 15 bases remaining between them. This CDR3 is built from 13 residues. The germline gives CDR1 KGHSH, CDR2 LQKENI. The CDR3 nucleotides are TGTGCCAGCTCGACGGACAAGTCTCTTGGCTACACCTTC. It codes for CASSTDKSLGYTF.

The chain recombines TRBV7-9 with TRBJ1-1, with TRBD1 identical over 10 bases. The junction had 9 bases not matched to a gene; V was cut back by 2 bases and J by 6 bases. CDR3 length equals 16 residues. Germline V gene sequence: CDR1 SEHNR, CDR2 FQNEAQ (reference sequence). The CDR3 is CASSLLGDRGLAEAFF. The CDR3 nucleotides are TGTGCCAGCAGCTTATTAGGGGACAGGGGTTTGGCTGAAGCTTTCTTT.

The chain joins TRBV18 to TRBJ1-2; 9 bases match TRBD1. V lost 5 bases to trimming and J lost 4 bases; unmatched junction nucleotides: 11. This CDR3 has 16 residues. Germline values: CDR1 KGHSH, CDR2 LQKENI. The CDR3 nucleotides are TGTGCCAGCTCATCAAACCTTCCGGGACAGGGCTATGGCTACACCTTC. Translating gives CASSSNLPGQGYGYTF.

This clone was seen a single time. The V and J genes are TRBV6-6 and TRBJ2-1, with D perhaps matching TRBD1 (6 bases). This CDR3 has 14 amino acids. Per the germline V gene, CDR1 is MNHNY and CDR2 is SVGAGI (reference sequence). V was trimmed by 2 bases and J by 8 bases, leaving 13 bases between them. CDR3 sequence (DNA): TGTGCCAGCAGTTACGGGCAGGGGCTTGATGAGCAGTTCTTC. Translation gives CASSYGQGLDEQFF.

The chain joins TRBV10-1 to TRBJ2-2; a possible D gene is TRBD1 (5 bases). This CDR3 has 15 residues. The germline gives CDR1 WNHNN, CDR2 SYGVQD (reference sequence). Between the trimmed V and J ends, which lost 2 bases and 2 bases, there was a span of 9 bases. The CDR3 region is CASSEGRVNTGELFF. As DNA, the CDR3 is TGCGCCAGCAGTGAGGGCAGGGTAAACACCGGGGAGCTGTTTTTT.

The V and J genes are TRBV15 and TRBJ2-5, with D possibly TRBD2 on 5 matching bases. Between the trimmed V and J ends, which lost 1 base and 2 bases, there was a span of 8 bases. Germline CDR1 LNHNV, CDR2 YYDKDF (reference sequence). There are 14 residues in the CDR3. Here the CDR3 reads CATSRVTGQETQYF. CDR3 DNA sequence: TGTGCCACCAGCAGAGTGACGGGACAAGAGACCCAGTACTTC.

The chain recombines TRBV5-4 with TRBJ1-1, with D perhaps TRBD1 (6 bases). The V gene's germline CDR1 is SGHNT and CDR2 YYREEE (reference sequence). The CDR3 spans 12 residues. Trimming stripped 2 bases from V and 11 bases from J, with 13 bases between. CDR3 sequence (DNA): TGTGCCAGCAGCTTTCAGGGGCAGGGGGCTTTCTTT. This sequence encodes CASSFQGQGAFF.

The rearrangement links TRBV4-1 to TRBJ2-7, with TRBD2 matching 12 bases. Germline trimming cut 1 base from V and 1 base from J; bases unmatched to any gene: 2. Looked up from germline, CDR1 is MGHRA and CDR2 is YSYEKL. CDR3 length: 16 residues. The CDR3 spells CASSQGTSGVSYEQYF. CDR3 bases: TGCGCCAGCAGCCAAGGGACTAGCGGGGTTTCCTACGAGCAGTACTTC.

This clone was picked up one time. In DNA form, the CDR3 reads TGTGCCAGCAGCACCGTAGAGAAGCCGAATGGAAACACCATATATTTT. Translation: CASSTVEKPNGNTIYF. The genes are TRBV9 and TRBJ1-3, with D unclear. V was pared by 4 bases and J by 3 bases, with 17 bases between. The CDR3 has 16 amino acids. Germline assignment: CDR1 SGDLS and CDR2 YYNGEE. The full variable domain, rest sourced from reference TRBV9 and TRBJ1-3, is DSGVTQTPKHLITATGQRVTLRCSPRSGDLSVYWYQQSLDQGLQFLIQYYNGEERAKGNILERFSAQQFPDLHSELNLSSLELGDSALYFCASSTVEKPNGNTIYFGEGSWLTVV.

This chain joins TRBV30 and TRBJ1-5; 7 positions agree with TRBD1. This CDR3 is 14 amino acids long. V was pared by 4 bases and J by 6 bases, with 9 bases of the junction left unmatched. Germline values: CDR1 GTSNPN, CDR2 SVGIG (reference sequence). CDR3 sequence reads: CAWKSQGGGQPQHF. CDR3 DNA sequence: TGTGCCTGGAAGTCTCAGGGGGGAGGTCAGCCCCAGCATTTT.

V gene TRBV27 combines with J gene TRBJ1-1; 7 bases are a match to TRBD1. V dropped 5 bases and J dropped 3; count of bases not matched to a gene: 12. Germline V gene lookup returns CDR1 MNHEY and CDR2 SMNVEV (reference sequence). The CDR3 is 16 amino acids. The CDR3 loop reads CASSPRTGGMDTEAFF. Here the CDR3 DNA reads TGTGCCAGCAGTCCCCGGACAGGAGGAATGGACACTGAAGCTTTCTTT.

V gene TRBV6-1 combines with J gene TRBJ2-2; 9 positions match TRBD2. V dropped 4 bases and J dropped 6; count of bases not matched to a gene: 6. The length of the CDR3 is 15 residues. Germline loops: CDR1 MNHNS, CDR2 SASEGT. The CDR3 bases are TGTGCCAGCAGTGGCGTAGCGGGAGATCCCGGGGAGCTGTTTTTT. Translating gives CASSGVAGDPGELFF.